This T cell receptor (beta chain) comes out of a study of beta chain features in type 1 diabetes. General observations from the study: TCRB CDR3 length was moderately but significantly reduced in all four CD4+ subsets of Type 1 diabetes patients.

Trimming removed 5 bases from V and 9 bases from J, with 17 bases in between. This CDR3 spans 14 amino acids. Germline lookup yields CDR1 SGHAT and CDR2 FQNNGV. Every bit of the isolated RNA underwent reverse transcription, so sequencing read expressed TCRB transcripts. TCRdb's copy holds only in-frame clones and misses some; the assay was immunoSEQ multiplex PCR. The repertoire holds around 180,000 clones, with 6% to 9% as singletons. In regard to this clone: Its antigen is undetermined.

The origin of this receptor is a man younger than 30 with type 1 diabetes. The sequencing sample was made of central memory CD4+ T cells from blood. The V and J genes are TRBV11-2 and TRBJ2-1, with D perhaps TRBD2 (5 bases). CDR3 region: CASSVGTSYGEQFF. CDR3 nucleotides: TGTGCCAGCAGCGTCGGAACTAGTTACGGTGAGCAGTTCTTC.